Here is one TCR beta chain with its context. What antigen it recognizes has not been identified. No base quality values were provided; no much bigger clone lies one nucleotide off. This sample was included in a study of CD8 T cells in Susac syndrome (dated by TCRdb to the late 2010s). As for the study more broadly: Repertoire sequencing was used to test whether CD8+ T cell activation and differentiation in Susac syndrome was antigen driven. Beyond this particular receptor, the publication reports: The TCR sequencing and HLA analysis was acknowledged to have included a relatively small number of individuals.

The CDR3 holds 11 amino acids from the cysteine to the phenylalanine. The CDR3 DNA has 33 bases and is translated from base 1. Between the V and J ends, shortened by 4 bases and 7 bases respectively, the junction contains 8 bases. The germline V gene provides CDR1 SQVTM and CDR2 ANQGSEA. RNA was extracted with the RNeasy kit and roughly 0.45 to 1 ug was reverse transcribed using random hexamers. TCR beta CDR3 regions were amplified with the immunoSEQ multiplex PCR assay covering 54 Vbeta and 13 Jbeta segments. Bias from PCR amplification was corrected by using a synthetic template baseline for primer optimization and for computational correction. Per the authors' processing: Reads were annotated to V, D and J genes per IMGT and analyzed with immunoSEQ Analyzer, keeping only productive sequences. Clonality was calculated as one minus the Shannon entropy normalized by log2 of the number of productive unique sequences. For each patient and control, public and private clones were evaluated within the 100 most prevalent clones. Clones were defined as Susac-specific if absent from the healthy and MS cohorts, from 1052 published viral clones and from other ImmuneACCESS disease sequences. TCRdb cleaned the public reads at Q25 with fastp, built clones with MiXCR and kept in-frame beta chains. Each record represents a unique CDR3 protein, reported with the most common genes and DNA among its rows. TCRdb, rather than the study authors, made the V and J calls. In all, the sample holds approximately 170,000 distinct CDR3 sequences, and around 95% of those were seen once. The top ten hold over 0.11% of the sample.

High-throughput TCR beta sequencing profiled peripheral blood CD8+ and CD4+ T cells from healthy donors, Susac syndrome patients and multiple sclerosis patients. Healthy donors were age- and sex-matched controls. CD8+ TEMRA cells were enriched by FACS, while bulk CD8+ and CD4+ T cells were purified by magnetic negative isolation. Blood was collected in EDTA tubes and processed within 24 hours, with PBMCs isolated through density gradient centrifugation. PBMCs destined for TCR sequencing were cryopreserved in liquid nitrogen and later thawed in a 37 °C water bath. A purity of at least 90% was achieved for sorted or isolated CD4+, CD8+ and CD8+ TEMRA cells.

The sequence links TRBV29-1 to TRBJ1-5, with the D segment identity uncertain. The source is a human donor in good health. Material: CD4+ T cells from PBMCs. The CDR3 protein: CSVGDSQPQHF. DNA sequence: TGCAGCGTTGGGGATTCGCAGCCCCAGCATTTT.